This T cell receptor beta chain was sequenced in a study of blood T cell repertoires in COVID-19. As for the study in general: Samples came from the United States, Italy and Spain, spanning acute and convalescent COVID-19. T cells, B-cell-depleted T cells, or PBMCs supplied cDNA or gDNA.

This CDR3 has 14 amino acids. V lost 4 bases and J lost 4; bases outside the gene matches: 3. Germline CDR1 is MNHEY and CDR2 is SVGAGI. Allocation to cohorts depended on clinical history reported by the participants. How the authors handled the data: The assay estimated nucleated cells by amplifying reference gene primers. Assay: immunoSEQ multiplex PCR; the TCRdb copy retains only in-frame clones and omits some. V and J calls and clone size are those listed in that table; D and trimming were worked out from the DNA. The table lists fewer than 250,000 clones, 89% of them singletons, with approximately 8.1% in the top ten.

The gene calls are TRBV6-5 and TRBJ1-4, with 7 positions matching TRBD1. This clonotype was obtained from a woman aged 18-29 years who had recovered from COVID-19. The specimen was PBMCs or T cells enriched from blood (not recorded which). The CDR3 spells CASSSRGLNEKLFF. The CDR3 DNA follows: TGTGCCAGCAGTTCGAGGGGGCTTAATGAAAAACTGTTTTTT.